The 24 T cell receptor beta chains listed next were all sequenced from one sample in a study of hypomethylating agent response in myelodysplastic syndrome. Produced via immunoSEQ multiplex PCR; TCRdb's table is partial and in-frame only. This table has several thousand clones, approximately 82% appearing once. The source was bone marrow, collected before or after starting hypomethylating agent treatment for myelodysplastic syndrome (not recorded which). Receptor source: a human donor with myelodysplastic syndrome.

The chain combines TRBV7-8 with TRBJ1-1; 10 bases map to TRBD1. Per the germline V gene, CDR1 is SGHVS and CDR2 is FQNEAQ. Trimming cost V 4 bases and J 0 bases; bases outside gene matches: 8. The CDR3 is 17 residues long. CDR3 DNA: TGTGCCAGCAGCTCGACAGGGGGCTTTGGGGTGAACACTGAAGCTTTCTTT. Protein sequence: CASSSTGGFGVNTEAFF.

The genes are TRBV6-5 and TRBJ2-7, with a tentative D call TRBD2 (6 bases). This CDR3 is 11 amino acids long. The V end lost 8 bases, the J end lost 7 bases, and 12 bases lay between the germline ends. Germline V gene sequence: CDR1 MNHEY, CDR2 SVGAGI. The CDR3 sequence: CASSGEGEQYV. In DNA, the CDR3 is TGTGCCAGCTCGGGGGAAGGGGAGCAGTACGTC.

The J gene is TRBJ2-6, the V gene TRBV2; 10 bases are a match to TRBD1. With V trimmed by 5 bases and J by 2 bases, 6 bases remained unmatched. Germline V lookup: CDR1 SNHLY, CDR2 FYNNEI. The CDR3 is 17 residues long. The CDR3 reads CASSTPDRGPGANVLTF. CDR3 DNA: TGTGCCAGCAGTACTCCCGACAGGGGGCCTGGGGCCAACGTCCTGACTTTC.

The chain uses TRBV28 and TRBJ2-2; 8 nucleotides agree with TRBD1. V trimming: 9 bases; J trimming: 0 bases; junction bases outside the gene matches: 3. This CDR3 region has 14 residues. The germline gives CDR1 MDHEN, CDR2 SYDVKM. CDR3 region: CASLDRANTGELFF. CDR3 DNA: TGTGCCAGTTTGGACAGGGCGAACACCGGGGAGCTGTTTTTT.

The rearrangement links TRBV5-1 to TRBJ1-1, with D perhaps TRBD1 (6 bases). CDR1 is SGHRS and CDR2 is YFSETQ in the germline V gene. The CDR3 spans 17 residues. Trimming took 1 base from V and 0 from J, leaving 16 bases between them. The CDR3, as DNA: TGCGCCAGCAGCTTGACAGGGTTTCGGGCTTTGAACACTGAAGCTTTCTTT. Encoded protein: CASSLTGFRALNTEAFF.

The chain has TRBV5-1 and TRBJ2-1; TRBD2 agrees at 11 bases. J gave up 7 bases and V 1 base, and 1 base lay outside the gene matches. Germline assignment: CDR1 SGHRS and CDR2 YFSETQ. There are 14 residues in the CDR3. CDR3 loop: CASSLTSGRNEQFF. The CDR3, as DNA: TGCGCCAGCAGCTTGACTAGCGGGAGAAATGAGCAGTTCTTC. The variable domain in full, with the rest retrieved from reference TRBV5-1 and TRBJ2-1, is KAGVTQTPRYLIKTRGQQVTLSCSPISGHRSVSWYQQTPGQGLQFLFEYFSETQRNKGNFPGRFSGRQFSNSRSEMNVSTLELGDSALYLCASSLTSGRNEQFFGPGTRLTVL.

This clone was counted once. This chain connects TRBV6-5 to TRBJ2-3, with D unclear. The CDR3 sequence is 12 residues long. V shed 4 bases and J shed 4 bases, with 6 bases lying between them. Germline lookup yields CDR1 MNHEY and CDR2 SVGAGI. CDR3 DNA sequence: TGTGCCAGCAGTTCCTTTCCAGATACGCAGTATTTT. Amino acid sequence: CASSSFPDTQYF.

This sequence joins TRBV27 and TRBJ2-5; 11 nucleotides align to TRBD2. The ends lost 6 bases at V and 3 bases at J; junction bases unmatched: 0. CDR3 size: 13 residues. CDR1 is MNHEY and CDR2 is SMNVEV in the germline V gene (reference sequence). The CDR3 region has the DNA TGTGCCAGCAGACTAGCGGGAGAAGAGACCCAGTACTTC. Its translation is CASRLAGEETQYF.

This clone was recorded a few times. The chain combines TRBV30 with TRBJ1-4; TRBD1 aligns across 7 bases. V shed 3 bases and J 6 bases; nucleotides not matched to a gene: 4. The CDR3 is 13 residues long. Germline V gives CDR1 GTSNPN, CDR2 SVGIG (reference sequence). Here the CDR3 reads CAWRGGRDEKLFF. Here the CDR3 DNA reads TGTGCCTGGAGAGGGGGCAGGGATGAAAAACTGTTTTTT.

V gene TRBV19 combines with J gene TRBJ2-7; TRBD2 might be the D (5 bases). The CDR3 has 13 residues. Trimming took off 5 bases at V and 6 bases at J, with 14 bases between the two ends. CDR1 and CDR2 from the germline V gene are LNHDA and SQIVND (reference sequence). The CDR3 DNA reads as TGTGCCAGTAGTTTCTCAACTAGGATCGAGCAGTACGTC. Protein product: CASSFSTRIEQYV.

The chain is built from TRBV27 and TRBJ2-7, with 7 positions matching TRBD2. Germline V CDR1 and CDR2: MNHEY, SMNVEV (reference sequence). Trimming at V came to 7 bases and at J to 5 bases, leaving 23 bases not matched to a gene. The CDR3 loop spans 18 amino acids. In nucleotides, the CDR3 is TGTGCCAGCACCCCTACCAAGCTCCTCGCGGGAGCGATAGACGAGCAGTACTTC. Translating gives CASTPTKLLAGAIDEQYF.

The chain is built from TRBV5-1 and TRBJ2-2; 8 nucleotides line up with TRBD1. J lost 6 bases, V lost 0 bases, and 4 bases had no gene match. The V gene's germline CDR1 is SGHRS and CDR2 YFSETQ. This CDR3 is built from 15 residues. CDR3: CASSLVDRAAGELFF. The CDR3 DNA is TGCGCCAGCAGCTTGGTGGACAGGGCCGCCGGGGAGCTGTTTTTT.

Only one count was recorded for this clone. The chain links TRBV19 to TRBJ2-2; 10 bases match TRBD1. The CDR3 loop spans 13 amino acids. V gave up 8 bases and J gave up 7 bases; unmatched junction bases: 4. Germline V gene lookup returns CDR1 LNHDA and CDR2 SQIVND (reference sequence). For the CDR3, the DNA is TGTGCCAGTCGACAGGGGGCCGGCGGGGAGCTGTTTTTT. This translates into CASRQGAGGELFF.

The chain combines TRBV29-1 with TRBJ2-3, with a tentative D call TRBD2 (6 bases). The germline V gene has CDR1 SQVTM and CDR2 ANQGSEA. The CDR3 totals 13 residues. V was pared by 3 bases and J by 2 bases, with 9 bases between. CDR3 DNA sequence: TGCAGCGTTGAGGCGGGGAACACAGATACGCAGTATTTT. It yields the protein CSVEAGNTDTQYF.

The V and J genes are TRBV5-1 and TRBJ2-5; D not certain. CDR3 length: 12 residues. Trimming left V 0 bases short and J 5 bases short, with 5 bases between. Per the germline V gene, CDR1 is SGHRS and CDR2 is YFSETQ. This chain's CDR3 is CASSLAQETQYF. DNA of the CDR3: TGCGCCAGCAGCTTGGCCCAGGAGACCCAGTACTTC.

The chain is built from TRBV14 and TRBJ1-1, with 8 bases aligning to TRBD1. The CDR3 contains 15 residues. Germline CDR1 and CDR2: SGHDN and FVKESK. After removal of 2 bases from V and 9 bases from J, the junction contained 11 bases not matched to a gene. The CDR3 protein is CASSQLFGQGEKAFF. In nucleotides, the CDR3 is TGTGCCAGCAGCCAACTTTTCGGACAGGGAGAAAAAGCTTTCTTT. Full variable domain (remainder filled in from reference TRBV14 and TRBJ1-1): EAGVTQFPSHSVIEKGQTVTLRCDPISGHDNLYWYRRVMGKEIKFLLHFVKESKQDESGMPNNRFLAERTGGTYSTLKVQPAELEDSGVYFCASSQLFGQGEKAFFGQGTRLTVV.

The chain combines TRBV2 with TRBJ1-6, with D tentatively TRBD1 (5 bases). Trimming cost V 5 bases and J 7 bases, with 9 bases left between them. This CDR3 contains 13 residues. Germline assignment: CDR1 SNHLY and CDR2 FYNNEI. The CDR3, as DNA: TGTGCCAGCAGTTTCAGGGTGAATTCACCCCTCCACTTT. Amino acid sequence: CASSFRVNSPLHF. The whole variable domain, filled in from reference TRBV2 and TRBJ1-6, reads EPEVTQTPSHQVTQMGQEVILRCVPISNHLYFYWYRQILGQKVEFLVSFYNNEISEKSEIFDDQFSVERPDGSNFTLKIRSTKLEDSAMYFCASSFRVNSPLHFGNGTRLTVT.

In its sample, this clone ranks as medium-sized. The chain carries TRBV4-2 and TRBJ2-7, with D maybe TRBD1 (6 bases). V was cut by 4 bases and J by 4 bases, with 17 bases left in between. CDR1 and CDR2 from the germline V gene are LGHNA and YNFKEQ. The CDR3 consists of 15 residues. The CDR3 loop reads CASSLDRGSLYEQYF. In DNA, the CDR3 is TGTGCCAGCAGCCTGGACAGAGGATCCCTATACGAGCAGTACTTC.

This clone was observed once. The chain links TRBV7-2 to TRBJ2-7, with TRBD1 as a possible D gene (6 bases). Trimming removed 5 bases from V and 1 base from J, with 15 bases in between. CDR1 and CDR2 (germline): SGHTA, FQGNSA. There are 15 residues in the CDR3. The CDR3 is CASSRSGASSYEQYF. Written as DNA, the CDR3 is TGTGCCAGCAGCCGATCAGGGGCTTCGTCCTACGAGCAGTACTTC.

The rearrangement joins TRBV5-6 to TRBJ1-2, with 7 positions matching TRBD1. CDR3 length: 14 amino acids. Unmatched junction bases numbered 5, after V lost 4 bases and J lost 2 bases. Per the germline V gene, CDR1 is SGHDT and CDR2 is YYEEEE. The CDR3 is CASSPGQINYGYTF. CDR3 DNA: TGTGCCAGCAGCCCGGGACAGATCAACTATGGCTACACCTTC. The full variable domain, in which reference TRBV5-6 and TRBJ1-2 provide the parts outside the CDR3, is DAGVTQSPTHLIKTRGQQVTLRCSPKSGHDTVSWYQQALGQGPQFIFQYYEEEERQRGNFPDRFSGHQFPNYSSELNVNALLLGDSALYLCASSPGQINYGYTFGSGTRLTVV.

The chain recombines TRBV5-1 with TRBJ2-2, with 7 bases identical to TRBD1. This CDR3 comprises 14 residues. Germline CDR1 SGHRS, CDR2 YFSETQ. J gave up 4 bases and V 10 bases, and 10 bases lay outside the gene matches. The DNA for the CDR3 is TGCGCCTCCAAACCAGGGGGATCCACCGGGGAGCTGTTTTTT. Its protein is CASKPGGSTGELFF.

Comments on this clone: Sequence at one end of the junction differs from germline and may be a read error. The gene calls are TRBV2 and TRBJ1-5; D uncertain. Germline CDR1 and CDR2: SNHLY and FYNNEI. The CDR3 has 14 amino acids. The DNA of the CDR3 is TGTGTCAGCAGTGAGACGAATAGCAATCAGCCCCAGCATTTT. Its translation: CVSSETNSNQPQHF.

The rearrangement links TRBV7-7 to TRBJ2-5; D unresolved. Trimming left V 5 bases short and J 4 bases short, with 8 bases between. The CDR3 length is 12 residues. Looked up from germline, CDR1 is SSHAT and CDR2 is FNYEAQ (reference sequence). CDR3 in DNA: TGTGCCAGCAGCCTTAAAGGAGAGACCCAGTACTTC. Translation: CASSLKGETQYF.

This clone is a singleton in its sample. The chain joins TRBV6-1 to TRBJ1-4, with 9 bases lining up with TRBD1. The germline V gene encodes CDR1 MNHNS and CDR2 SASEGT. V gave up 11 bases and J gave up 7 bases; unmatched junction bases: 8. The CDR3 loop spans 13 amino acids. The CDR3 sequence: CAVRRTGAEKLFF. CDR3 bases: TGTGCCGTCCGGAGGACAGGGGCTGAAAAACTGTTTTTT.